This T cell receptor (beta chain) was captured by sequencing in a study of vaccination and CD4 T cells after COVID-19. Study overall: Cells were stimulated with overlapping spike peptide pools from SARS-CoV-2, HCoV-NL63, HCoV-OC43 and HCoV-229E.

Treatment specified: roughly 10-day PBMC culture with coronavirus spike peptide pools or control peptides (ViraFEST assay). The Oncomine TCR Beta short-read assay was applied to DNA of cultured CD4+ T cells. TCRdb re-analysed the PCR reads in MiXCR, keeping a single row per CDR3 protein. Of approximately 22,000 distinct CDR3 sequences in the sample, approximately 57% were seen once. CDR1 is KGHDR, CDR2 SFDVKD, per germline. Losses at the gene ends were 0 bases for V and 3 bases for J; bases not matched to a gene: 12. This CDR3 spans 19 amino acids. Concerning this clonotype: Its specificity is unknown.

The J gene is TRBJ2-3, the V gene TRBV24-1, with 9 bases aligning to TRBD2. The sample in question was CD4+ T cells from blood, cultured in vitro, obtained after SARS-CoV-2 vaccination. The receptor was derived from a human donor who received a COVID-19 vaccine. This chain's CDR3 is CATSDLRGSGGGVTDTQYF. CDR3 in DNA: TGTGCCACCAGTGATTTGCGGGGTAGCGGGGGCGGAGTGACAGATACGCAGTATTTT.